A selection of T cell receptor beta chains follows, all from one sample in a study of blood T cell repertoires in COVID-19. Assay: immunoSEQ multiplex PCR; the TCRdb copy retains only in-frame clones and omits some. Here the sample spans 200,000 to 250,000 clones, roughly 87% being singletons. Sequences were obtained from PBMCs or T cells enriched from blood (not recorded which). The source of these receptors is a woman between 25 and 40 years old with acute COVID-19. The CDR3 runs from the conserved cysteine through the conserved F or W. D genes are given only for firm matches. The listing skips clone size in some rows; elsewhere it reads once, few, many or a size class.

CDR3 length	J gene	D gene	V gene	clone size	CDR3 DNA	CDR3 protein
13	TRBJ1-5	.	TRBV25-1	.	TGTGCCAGCAGAGGGGATAGCAATCAGCCCCAGCATTTT	CASRGDSNQPQHF
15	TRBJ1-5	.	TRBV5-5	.	TGTGCCAGCAGCGTCCTAGGGGCGGCGTATCAGCCCCAGCATTTT	CASSVLGAAYQPQHF
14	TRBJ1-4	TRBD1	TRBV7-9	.	TGTGCCAGCAGCTCTACTGGACAGGGAAGGAAACTGTTTTTT	CASSSTGQGRKLFF
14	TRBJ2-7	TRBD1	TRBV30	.	TGTGCCTGGAACCCGGGACAGGGGGAGTTGAAGCAGTACTTC	CAWNPGQGELKQYF
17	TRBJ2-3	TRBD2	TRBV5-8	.	TGTGCCAGCAGCTTCGTTTCTAGCGGGGCTAGCACAGATACGCAGTATTTT	CASSFVSSGASTDTQYF
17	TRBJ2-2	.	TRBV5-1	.	TGCGCCAGCAGCTTGGGAAGACAGGCATCGAACACCGGGGAGCTGTTTTTT	CASSLGRQASNTGELFF
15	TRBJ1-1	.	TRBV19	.	TGTGCCCCACACTCTCAGGGTTACATGAACACTGAAGCTTTCTTT	CAPHSQGYMNTEAFF
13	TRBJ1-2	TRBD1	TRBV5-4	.	TGTGCCAGCAGCTCCGGACAGGGGGGTGGCTACACCTTC	CASSSGQGGGYTF
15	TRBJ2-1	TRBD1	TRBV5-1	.	TGCGCCAGCAGCTCTGGACAGGGGACCTACAATGAGCAGTTCTTC	CASSSGQGTYNEQFF
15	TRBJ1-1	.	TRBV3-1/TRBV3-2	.	TGTGCCAGCAGCCAAGATCTGGGTTTCAGGCACGAAGCTTTCTTT	CASSQDLGFRHEAFF
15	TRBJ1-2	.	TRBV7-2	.	TGTGCCAGCAGCTTTTTGGGGGCGCCTAACTATGGCTACACCTTC	CASSFLGAPNYGYTF
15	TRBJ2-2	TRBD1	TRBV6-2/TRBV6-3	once	TGTGCCAGCAGCCCCAGGGGGCTGAACACCGGGGAGCTGTTTTTT	CASSPRGLNTGELFF
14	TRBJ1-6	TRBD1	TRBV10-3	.	TGTGCCATCAGTGGGACAGGGGGTAATTCACCCCTCCACTTT	CAISGTGGNSPLHF
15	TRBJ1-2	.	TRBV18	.	TGTGCCAGCTCACCATCACAGGGCCCGGGCTATGGCTACACCTTC	CASSPSQGPGYGYTF
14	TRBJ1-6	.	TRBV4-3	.	TGCGCCAGCAGCCAAAACCAGGCTGGGTCACCCCTCCACTTT	CASSQNQAGSPLHF
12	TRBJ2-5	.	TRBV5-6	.	TGTGCCAGCGGACCAGGCGGGGAGACCCAGTACTTC	CASGPGGETQYF
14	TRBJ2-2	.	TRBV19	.	TGTGCCAGTAGTTCGGACTGGAACACCGGGGAGCTGTTTTTT	CASSSDWNTGELFF
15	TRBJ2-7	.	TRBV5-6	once	TGTGCCAGCAGCTTGGGGCAGGGTGCCACCTACGAGCAGTACTTC	CASSLGQGATYEQYF
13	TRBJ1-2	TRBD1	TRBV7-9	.	TGTGCCAGCAGCCCGGGACAGAACTATGGCTACACCTTC	CASSPGQNYGYTF
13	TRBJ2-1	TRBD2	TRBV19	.	TGTGCCACCACTAGCGGGGCACACAATGAGCAGTTCTTC	CATTSGAHNEQFF
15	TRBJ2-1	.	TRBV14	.	TGTGCCAGCAGCCCCGGACTCATACCCTACAATGAGCAGTTCTTC	CASSPGLIPYNEQFF
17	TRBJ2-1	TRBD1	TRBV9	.	TGTGCCAGCAGCGCCGGCTGGGGGGACAGGGCCTACAATGAGCAGTTCTTC	CASSAGWGDRAYNEQFF
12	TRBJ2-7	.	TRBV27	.	TGTGCCAGCGGGCCGGGGTCCTACGAGCAGTACTTC	CASGPGSYEQYF
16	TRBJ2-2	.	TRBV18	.	TGTGCCAGCTCACCACTGATAGGACAGAACACCGGGGAGCTGTTTTTT	CASSPLIGQNTGELFF
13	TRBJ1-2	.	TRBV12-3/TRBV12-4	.	TGTGCCAGCAGTTCCGGCGGATACTATGGCTACACCTTC	CASSSGGYYGYTF
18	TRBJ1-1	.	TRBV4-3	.	TGCGCCAGCAGCCAAGAAGTTTGGAGGGAAGGGGAGAAGACTGAAGCTTTCTTT	CASSQEVWREGEKTEAFF
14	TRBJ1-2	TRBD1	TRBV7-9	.	TGTGCCAGCAGCCCCCCGACAGGGGTCTATGGCTACACCTTC	CASSPPTGVYGYTF
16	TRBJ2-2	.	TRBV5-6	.	TGTGCCAGCAGCTTGGGATTTTCGCAGGGCAGCGGGGAGCTGTTTTTT	CASSLGFSQGSGELFF
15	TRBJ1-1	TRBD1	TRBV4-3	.	TGCGCCAGCAGCCTATCTAGACAGGGCGGAGGGGAAGCTTTCTTT	CASSLSRQGGGEAFF
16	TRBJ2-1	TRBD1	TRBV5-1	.	TGCGCCAGCAGCTTGGTACCGGGGACAGCGACCAATGAGCAGTTCTTC	CASSLVPGTATNEQFF
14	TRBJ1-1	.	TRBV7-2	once	TGTGCCAGCAGCCCTCAAACAGTGAACACTGAAGCTTTCTTT	CASSPQTVNTEAFF
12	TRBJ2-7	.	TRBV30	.	TGTGCCTGGGGACATCTAATCTACGAGCAGTACTTC	CAWGHLIYEQYF
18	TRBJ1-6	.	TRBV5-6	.	TGTGCCAGCAGCCCGGGATACACCCGCGGGGGCTATAATTCACCCCTCCACTTT	CASSPGYTRGGYNSPLHF